The clone carrying this T cell receptor (beta chain) was observed at least ten times. The data are from a study of T cell repertoires in cytomegalovirus infection. TCRdb processed the reads anew with MiXCR; each CDR3 protein has one entry. The sample carries hundreds of thousands of distinct CDR3 sequences, approximately 7% recorded once. The sequenced material came from PBMCs. The TCR originated in a human donor in good health (CMV status not recorded). Some clones in this sample may be carry-over from other donors' samples.

The CDR3 loop reads CATSETWGGGSSSTDTQYF. CDR3 coding DNA: TGTGCCACCAGTGAAACCTGGGGAGGAGGGTCCTCTAGCACAGATACGCAGTATTTT. V and J are TRBV24-1 and TRBJ2-3, with D possibly being TRBD2 (6 bases). In germline, CDR1 is KGHDR, CDR2 SFDVKD. Trimming stripped 4 bases from V and 0 bases from J, with 22 bases between. CDR3 length equals 19 residues.